The rows below give T cell receptor beta chains drawn from one sample of a study of blood T cells in healthy people across ages. TCRdb reprocessed the 5' RACE reads with MiXCR, giving one entry per CDR3 protein. Of more than 600,000 distinct CDR3 sequences detected, about 25% appear once; the ten largest clones hold more than 8%. These data were also reused for a study on T cells of mothers and their children.

Sequenced sample: blood. The receptor set was obtained from a boy younger than 18 in good health. Each CDR3 is given without its conserved first and last residue.

length	V	CDR3
13	TRBV4-2	ASSSGTGEGYGYT
16	TRBV4-3	ASSPLTSGGDYTGELF
11	TRBV20-1	SASTGQEYEQY
13	TRBV7-9	ASLRGLSSYNEQF
15	TRBV9	ASSVQGAGSSYNEQF
15	TRBV7-2	ASSGARDRGGTGELF
13	TRBV4-1	ASSQEYAVSYEQY
12	TRBV7-2	ASSLSSLNSPLH
12	TRBV29-1	SVGSTDYTDTQY
12	TRBV12-3/TRBV12-4	ASSFRKGPETQY
12	TRBV7-2	ASSPPGHPYSGT
12	TRBV5-1	ASSEQGPWQPQH
11	TRBV5-1	ASSLKDVGEQY
12	TRBV12-3/TRBV12-4	ASSFRGLSYGYT